The 3 T cell receptor beta chains below all came from one sample that was sequenced in a study of human T cells and chemical hapten exposure. From the RACE reads, TCRdb called clonotypes with MiXCR, one entry per CDR3 protein. The sample includes around 330,000 distinct CDR3 sequences, 4.5% to 7% of them seen just once. Time point in this sample: pre-sensitization, week 0. Documented treatment: therapeutic diphenylcyclopropenone sensitization with weekly scalp DPC. The sequences come from whole blood, collected in connection with sensitization to the hapten diphenylcyclopropenone (DPC). The receptor set was obtained from a young woman with alopecia areata. Some clones in this sample may be carry-over from other donors' samples.

This rearrangement joins TRBV14 to TRBJ1-5, with TRBD1 matching over 9 bases. Germline CDR1 and CDR2: SGHDN and FVKESK. V gave up 1 base and J gave up 5 bases; unmatched junction bases: 3. The CDR3 is made up of 15 amino acids. Written as DNA, the CDR3 is TGTGCCAGCAGCCAAGTAAGGACAGGGGATCAGCCCCAGCATTTT. Translation: CASSQVRTGDQPQHF. Variable domain in full (rest from reference TRBV14 and TRBJ1-5): EAGVTQFPSHSVIEKGQTVTLRCDPISGHDNLYWYRRVMGKEIKFLLHFVKESKQDESGMPNNRFLAERTGGTYSTLKVQPAELEDSGVYFCASSQVRTGDQPQHFGDGTRLSIL.

CDR3 nucleotides: TGTGCCAGCAGCCTCAGCCGCAGGGGAGAGACCCAGTACTTC. Amino acid sequence: CASSLSRRGETQYF. The chain links TRBV7-3 to TRBJ2-5; D perhaps matches TRBD1 (6 bases). CDR3 length equals 14 residues. Deletions cut 5 bases from V and 4 bases from J, with 14 bases between. Germline CDR1 reads SGHTA; CDR2 reads FQGTGA.

This clonotype occurred a few times. The chain employs TRBV7-8 and TRBJ2-1; D not resolved. V lost 5 bases, J lost 4 bases, and 21 bases lay in between. CDR1 and CDR2 from the germline V gene are SGHVS and FQNEAQ. This CDR3 is 17 amino acids long. Written as DNA, the CDR3 is TGTGCCAGCAGCCTTTATCTGAGAACAGAACTTTACAATGAGCAGTTCTTC. It is translated as CASSLYLRTELYNEQFF.